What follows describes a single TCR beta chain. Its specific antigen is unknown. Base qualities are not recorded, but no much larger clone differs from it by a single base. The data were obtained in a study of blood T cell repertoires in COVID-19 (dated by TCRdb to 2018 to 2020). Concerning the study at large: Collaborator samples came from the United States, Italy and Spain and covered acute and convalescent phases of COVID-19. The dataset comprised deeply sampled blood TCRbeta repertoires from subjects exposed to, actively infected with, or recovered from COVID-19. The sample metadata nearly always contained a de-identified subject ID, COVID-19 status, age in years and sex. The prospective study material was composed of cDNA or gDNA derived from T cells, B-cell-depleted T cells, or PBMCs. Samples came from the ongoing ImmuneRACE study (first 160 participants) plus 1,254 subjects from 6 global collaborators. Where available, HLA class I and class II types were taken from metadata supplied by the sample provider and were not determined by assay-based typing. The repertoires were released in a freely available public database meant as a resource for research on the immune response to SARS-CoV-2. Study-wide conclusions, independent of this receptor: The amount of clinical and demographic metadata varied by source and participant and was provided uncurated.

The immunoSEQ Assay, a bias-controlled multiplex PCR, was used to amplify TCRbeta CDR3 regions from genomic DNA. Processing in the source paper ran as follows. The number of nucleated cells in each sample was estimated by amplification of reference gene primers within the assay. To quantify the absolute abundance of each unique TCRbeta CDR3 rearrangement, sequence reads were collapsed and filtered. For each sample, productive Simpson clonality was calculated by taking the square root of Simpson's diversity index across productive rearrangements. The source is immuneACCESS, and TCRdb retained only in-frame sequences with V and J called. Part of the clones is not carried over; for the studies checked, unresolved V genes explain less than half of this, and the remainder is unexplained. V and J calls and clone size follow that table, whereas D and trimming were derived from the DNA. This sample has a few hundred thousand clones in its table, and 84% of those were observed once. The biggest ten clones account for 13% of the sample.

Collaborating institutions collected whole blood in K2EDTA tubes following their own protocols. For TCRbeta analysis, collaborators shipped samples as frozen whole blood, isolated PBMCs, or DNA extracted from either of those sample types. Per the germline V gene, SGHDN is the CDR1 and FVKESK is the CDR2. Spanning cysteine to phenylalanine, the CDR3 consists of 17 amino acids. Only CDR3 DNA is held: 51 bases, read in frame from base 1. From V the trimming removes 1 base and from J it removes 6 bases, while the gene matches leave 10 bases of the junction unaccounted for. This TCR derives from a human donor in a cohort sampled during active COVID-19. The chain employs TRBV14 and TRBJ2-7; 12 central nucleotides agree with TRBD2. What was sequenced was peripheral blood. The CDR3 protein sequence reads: CASSQVVGLAGRREQYF. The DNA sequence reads TGTGCCAGCAGCCAAGTTGTGGGACTAGCGGGTCGGCGCGAGCAGTACTTC. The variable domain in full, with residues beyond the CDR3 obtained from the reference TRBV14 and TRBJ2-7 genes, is EAGVTQFPSHSVIEKGQTVTLRCDPISGHDNLYWYRRVMGKEIKFLLHFVKESKQDESGMPNNRFLAERTGGTYSTLKVQPAELEDSGVYFCASSQVVGLAGRREQYFGPGTRLTVT.